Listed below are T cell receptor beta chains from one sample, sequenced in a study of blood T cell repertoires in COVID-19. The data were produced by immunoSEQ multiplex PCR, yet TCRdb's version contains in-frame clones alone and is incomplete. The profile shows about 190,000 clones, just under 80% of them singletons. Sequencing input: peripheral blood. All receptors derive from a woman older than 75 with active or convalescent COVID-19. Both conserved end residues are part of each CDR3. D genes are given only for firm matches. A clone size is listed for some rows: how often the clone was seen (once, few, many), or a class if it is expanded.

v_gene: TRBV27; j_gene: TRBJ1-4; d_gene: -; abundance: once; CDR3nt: TGTGCCAGCATAGGGGGAGCTAATGAAAAACTGTTTTTT; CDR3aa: CASIGGANEKLFF
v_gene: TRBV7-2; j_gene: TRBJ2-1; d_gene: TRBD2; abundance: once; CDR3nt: TGTGCCAGCAGCCCGACCTCGGGGGGTGAGCAGTTCTTC; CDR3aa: CASSPTSGGEQFF
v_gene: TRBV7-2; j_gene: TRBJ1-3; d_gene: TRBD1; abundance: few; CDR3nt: TGTGCCAGCAGCTCTCAGGGGGCCGGAAACACCATATATTTT; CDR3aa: CASSSQGAGNTIYF
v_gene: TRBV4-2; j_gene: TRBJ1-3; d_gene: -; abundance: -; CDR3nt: TGTGCCAGCAGCCAAGATTCAGTCTCAGGCTCTGGAAACACCATATATTTT; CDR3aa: CASSQDSVSGSGNTIYF
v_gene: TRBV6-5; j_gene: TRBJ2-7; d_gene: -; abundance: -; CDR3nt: TGTGCCAGCAGATATACAGGAAACGTCTACGAGCAGTACTTC; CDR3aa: CASRYTGNVYEQYF
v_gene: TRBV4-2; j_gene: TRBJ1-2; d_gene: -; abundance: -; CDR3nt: TGTGCCAGCAGCCTCCGGGGGGATGGCTACACCTTC; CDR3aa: CASSLRGDGYTF
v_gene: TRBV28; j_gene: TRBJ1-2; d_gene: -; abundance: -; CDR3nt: TGTGCCAGCAGTTTGTTTCCCGGGGGGTCTGGCTATGGCTACACCTTC; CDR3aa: CASSLFPGGSGYGYTF
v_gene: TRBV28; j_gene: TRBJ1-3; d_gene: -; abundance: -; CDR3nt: TGTGCCAGCAGCACGGGGGTCGACGGAAACACCATATATTTT; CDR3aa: CASSTGVDGNTIYF
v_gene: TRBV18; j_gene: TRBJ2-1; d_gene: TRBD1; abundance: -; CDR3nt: TGTGCCAGCTCACCCGGACAGGTAATCAATGAGCAGTTCTTC; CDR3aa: CASSPGQVINEQFF
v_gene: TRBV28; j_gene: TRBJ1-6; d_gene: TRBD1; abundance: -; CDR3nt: TGTGCCACCGGGACAGGGAGCTCCTATAATTCACCCCTCCACTTT; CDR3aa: CATGTGSSYNSPLHF
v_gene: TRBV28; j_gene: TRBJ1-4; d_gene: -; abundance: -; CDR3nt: TGTGCCAGCAGGCCACAGGGACCTAATGAAAAACTGTTTTTT; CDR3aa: CASRPQGPNEKLFF
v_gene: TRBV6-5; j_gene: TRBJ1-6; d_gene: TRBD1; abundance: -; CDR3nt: TGTGCCAGCAGATGGGACAGGGGTTCACCCCTCCACTTT; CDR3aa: CASRWDRGSPLHF
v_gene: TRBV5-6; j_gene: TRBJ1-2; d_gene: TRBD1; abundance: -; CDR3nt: TGTGCCAGCAGCTTGCGGCAGGGGGCCTGGGGCTACACCTTC; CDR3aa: CASSLRQGAWGYTF
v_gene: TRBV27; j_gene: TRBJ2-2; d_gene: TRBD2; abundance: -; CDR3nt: TGTGCCAGCAGTTTATTGGCTAGCGGGGTAAACGGGGAGCTGTTTTTT; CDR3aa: CASSLLASGVNGELFF
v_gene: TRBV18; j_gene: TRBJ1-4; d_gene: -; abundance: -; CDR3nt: TGTGCCAGCTCACCGGGGAGGGTAGGCGAAAAACTGTTTTTT; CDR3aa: CASSPGRVGEKLFF
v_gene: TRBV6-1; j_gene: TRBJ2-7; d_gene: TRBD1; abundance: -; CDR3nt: TGTGCCAGCAGTGACAGGACAGGGGCCTACGAGCAGTACTTC; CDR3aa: CASSDRTGAYEQYF
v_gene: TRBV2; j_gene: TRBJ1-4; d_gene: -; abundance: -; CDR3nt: TGTGCCAGCAGTGAAGGGCGGGGGAAAGGAAAACTGTTTTTT; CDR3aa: CASSEGRGKGKLFF
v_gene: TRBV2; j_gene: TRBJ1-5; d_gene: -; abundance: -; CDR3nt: TGTGCCAGCAGCGACAGTAATCAGCCCCAGCATTTT; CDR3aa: CASSDSNQPQHF
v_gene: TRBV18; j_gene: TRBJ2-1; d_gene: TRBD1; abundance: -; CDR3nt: TGTGCCAGCTCACAACAGGGGGCCTCCTACAATGAGCAGTTCTTC; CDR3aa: CASSQQGASYNEQFF
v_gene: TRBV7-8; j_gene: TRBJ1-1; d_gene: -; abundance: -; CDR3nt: TGTGCCAGCAGCTTATTGGGGGGGCCTTTAACTGAAGCTTTCTTT; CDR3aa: CASSLLGGPLTEAFF
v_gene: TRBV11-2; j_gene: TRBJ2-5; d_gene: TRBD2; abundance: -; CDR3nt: TGTGCCAGCAGCTCCCTCCTACTAGCGGGGGGGCGGGGTAGTAAGACCCAGTACTTC; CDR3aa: CASSSLLLAGGRGSKTQYF
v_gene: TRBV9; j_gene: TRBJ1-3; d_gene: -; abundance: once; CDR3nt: TGTGCCAGCAGCGTAGGCGGGACGGACTCTGGAAACACCATATATTTT; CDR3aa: CASSVGGTDSGNTIYF
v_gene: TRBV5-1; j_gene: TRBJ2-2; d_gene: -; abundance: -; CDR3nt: TGCGCCAGCAGCTTGCAGGGCAACCCGGCCGGGGAGCTGTTTTTT; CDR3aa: CASSLQGNPAGELFF
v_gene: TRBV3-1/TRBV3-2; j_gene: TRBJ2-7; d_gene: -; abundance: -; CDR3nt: TGTGCCGCCACGACGGGGTCCTACGAGCAGTACTTC; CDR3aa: CAATTGSYEQYF
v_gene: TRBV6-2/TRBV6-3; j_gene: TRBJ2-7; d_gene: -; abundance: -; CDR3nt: TGTGCCAGCAGCGGGGCCCAGGGCTCCTACGAGCAGTACTTC; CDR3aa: CASSGAQGSYEQYF
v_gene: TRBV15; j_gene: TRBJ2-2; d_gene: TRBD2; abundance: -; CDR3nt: TGTGCCTTCCAAGCGGGGGGGCCCGGGAACACCGGGGAGCTGTTTTTT; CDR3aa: CAFQAGGPGNTGELFF
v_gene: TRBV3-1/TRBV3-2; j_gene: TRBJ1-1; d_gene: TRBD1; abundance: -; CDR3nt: TGTGCCAGCAGCCAAGAAACAGGGGCTGAAGCTTTCTTT; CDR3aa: CASSQETGAEAFF
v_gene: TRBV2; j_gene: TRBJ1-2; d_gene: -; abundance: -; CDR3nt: TGTGCCAGCAGTGAAGGGGGGGGCCGAGCTAACTATGGCTACACCTTC; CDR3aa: CASSEGGGRANYGYTF
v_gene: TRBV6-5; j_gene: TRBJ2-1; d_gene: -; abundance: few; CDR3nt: TGTGCCAGCAGTCGTGGCGGGACCGTCACCAATGAGCAGTTCTTC; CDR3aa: CASSRGGTVTNEQFF
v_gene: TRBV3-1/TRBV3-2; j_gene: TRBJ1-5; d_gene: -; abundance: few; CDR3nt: TGTGCCAGCAGCAGCACAACAGGGTTTCAGCCCCAGCATTTT; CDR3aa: CASSSTTGFQPQHF
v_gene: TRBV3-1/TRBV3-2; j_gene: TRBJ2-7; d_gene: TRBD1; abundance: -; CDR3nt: TGTGCCAGCAGCCAAGCTCTACCAACCGGGACAGGGGCCTACGAGCAGTACTTC; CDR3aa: CASSQALPTGTGAYEQYF
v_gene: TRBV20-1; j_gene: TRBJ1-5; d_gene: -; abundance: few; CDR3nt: TGCAGTGCTAGTGGCAGGGCCATCGATCAGCCCCAGCATTTT; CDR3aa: CSASGRAIDQPQHF
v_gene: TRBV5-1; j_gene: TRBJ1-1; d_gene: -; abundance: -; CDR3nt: TGCGCCAGCAGTACTCAGGGAACGGGTGAAGCTTTCTTT; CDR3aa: CASSTQGTGEAFF
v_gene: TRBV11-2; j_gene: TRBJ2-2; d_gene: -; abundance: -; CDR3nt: TGTGCCAGCAGTCCCGAAGCGTTGGGGGAGCTGTTTTTT; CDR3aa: CASSPEALGELFF
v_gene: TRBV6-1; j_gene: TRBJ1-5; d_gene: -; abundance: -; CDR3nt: TGTGCCAGCAGTGAACAGGGAAATAGCAATCAGCCCCAGCATTTT; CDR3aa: CASSEQGNSNQPQHF
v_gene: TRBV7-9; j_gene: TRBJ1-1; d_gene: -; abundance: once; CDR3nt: TGTGCCAGCAGCGTGTGGGAGACCCCACCAATGAACACTGAAGCTTTCTTT; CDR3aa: CASSVWETPPMNTEAFF
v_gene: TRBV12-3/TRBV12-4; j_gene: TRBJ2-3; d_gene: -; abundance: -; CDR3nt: TGTGCCAGCAGTCCGACAACAGATACGCAGTATTTT; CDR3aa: CASSPTTDTQYF
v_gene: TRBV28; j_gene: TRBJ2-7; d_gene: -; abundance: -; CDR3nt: TGTGCCAGCAGTTTAATAGGAGGAGAGGCCTACGAGCAGTACTTC; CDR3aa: CASSLIGGEAYEQYF
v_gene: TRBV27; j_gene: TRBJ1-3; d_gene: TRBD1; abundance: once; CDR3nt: TGTGCCAGCAGTTTGACAGGGCTTGGAAACACCATATATTTT; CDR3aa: CASSLTGLGNTIYF
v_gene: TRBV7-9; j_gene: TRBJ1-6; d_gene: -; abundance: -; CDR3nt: TGTGCCAGCAGCCCCCCTTGGGCCAGGCAAAATAATTCACCCCTCCACTTT; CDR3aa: CASSPPWARQNNSPLHF
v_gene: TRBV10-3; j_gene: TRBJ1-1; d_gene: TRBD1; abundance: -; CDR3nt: TGTGCCATCAGTAAAACAGGGGGAGGTGGCACTGAAGCTTTCTTT; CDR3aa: CAISKTGGGGTEAFF
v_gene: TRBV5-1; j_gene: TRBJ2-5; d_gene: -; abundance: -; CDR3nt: TGCGCCAGCAGCTTGGCAGGGGTCGAGACCCAGTACTTC; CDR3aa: CASSLAGVETQYF
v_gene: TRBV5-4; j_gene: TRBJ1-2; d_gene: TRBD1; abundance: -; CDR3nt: TGTGCCAGCAGCAGCGGACAGGGTCATGGGCTCCCCTATGGCTACACCTTC; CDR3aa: CASSSGQGHGLPYGYTF
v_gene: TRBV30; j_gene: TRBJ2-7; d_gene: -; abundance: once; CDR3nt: TGTGCCTGGAGTGGCGGGGCAATGGAGTACTTC; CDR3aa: CAWSGGAMEYF
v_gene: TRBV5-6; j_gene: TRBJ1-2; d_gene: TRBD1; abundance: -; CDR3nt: TGTGCCAGCAGCTACGGCGACAGGGGAAACTATGGCTACACCTTC; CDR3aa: CASSYGDRGNYGYTF
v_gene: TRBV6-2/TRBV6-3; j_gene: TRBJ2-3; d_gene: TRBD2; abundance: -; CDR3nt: TGTGCCAGCAGTATCACTAGCGGGGGGCTTAGCACAGATACGCAGTATTTT; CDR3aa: CASSITSGGLSTDTQYF
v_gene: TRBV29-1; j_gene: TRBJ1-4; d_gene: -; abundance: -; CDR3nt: TGCAGCGTTGTGCCCCCATCAGGTGAAAAACTGTTTTTT; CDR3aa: CSVVPPSGEKLFF
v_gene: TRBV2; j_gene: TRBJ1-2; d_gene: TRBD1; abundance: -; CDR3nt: TGTGCCAGCACCGGGACAGCTAACTATGGCTACACCTTC; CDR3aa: CASTGTANYGYTF
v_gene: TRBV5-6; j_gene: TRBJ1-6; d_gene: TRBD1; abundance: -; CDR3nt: TGTGCCAGCAGCTTGGGCAGGGGGCACTCCTATAATTCACCCCTCCACTTT; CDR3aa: CASSLGRGHSYNSPLHF
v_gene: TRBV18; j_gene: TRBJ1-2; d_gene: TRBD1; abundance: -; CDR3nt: TGTGCCAGCTCACCACTGGGCACTTTTCGGGGGACAGCCTATGGCTACACCTTC; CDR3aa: CASSPLGTFRGTAYGYTF
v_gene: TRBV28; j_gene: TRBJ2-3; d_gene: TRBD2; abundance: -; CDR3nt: TGTGCCAGCAGTATAGCGGGGGCGCGCACAGATACGCAGTATTTT; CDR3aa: CASSIAGARTDTQYF
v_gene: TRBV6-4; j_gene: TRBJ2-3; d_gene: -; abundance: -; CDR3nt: TGTGCCAGCAGTGAGGGGGGGCCTTATCACGCAGATACGCAGTATTTT; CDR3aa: CASSEGGPYHADTQYF
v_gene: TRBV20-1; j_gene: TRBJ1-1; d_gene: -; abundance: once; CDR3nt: TGCAGTGCTAGTAGGGGCGGCGCCGACACTGAAGCTTTCTTT; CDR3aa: CSASRGGADTEAFF
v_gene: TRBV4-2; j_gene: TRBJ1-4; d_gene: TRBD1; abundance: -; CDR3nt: TGTGCCAGCAGCCGGGATGGGACAGGGGATAATGAAAAACTGTTTTTT; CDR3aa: CASSRDGTGDNEKLFF
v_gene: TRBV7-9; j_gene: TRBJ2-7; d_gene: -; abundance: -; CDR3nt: TGTGCCAGCAGCCGAGACAGAAACCTCTACGAGCAGTACTTC; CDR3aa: CASSRDRNLYEQYF